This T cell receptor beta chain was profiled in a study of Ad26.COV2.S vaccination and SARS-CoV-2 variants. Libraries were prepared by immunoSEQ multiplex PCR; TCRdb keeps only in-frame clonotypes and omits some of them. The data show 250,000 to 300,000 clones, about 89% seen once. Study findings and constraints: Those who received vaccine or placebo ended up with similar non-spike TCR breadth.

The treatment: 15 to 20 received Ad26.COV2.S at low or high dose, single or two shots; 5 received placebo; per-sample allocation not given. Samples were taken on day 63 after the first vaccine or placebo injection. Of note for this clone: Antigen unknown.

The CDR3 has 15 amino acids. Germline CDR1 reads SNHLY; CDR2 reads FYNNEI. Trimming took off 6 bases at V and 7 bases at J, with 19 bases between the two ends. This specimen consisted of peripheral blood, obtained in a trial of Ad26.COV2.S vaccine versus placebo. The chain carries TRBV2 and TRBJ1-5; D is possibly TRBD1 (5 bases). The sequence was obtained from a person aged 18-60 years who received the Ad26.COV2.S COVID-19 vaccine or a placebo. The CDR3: CASRVRDDGIQPQHF. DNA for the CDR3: TGTGCCAGCAGAGTCCGGGACGACGGCATACAGCCCCAGCATTTT.